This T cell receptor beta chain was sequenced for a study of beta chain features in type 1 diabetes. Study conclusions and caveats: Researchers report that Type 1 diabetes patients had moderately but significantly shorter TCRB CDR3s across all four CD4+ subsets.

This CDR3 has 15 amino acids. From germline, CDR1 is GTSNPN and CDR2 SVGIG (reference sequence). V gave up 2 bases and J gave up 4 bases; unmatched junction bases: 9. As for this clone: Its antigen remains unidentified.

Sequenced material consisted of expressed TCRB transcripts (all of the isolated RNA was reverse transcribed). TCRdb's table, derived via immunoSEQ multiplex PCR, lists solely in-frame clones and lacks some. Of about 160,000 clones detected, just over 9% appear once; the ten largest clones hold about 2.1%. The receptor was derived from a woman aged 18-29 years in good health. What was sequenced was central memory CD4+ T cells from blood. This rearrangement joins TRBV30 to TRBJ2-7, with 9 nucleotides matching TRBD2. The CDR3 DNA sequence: TGTGCCTGGAGTCGAGAGGGACTAGCTATTTACGAGCAGTACTTC. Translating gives CAWSREGLAIYEQYF.